This record covers a single TCR beta chain. The target of this receptor is not known. Base qualities are not recorded, but no much larger clone differs from it by a single base. This sample was included in a study of shared clonotypes between healthy human individuals (TCRdb year 2020). Notes on the research overall: A few men and a couple of women, aged 18 to 49 years, made up the cohort. Blood TCR repertoires of a handful of healthy adults were deeply sequenced to estimate repertoire size and the extent of clonotype sharing between individuals. For each donor, CD4 naive and CD4 memory were each given three plates, CD8 naive was given two plates, and CD8 memory was given one plate. Libraries were prepared and TCR repertoires were sequenced by different laboratories using diverse techniques, in order to increase sequencing depth and limit assay-specific biases. Between about 0.8 and 9.5 billion PBMCs per donor were obtained by leukapheresis.

Findings and caveats that apply to the study as a whole: Naive subsets generally had larger estimated clonotype richness than memory subsets did. The small number of donors limited the genetic and exposure-history diversity represented. Sampling was restricted to blood, and TCR repertoires in tissue are likely to differ from TCR repertoires in blood. Pairwise subsampling led to the expectation that sequencing depth would affect the degree of clonotype sharing among donors. Even with the large sequencing depth, rarefaction of the sorted-subset datasets indicated that sequencing was incomplete. Higher generation probabilities were observed for clonotypes shared by all four sorted-subset donors than for non-shared clonotypes. Approximately 5% of naive CD4, roughly 3.5% of naive CD8, approximately 2% of memory CD4, and approximately 0.4% of memory CD8 clonotypes were shared across several donors.

TCR CDR3 regions were amplified from genomic DNA by multiplex PCR using the deep immunoSEQ assay. Genomic DNA extracted from each cell subset was distributed evenly over all wells of several immunoSEQ 96-well plates, and each plate served as one replicate. For sorted subsets, 150 to 250 ng genomic DNA, equal to 30,000 to 35,000 T cell genomes, was loaded into each replicate PCR. The purified libraries were quantified using a Qubit 3.0 fluorometer, sized with a Bioanalyzer 2100, and then quantified again using the KAPA Library Quantification kit. A separate single-read 150-cycle Illumina NextSeq 550 flow cell was used to sequence each immunoSEQ 96-well plate. The source study handled its data this way. Because only junctional sequences without quality scores were contained in the immunoSEQ output, filtering matching that applied to full-length reads could not be performed. To assign V/J genes and CDR3, sequences were annotated against IMGT germline references using PyIR, a Python wrapper for IgBLAST v1.9. Reads with weak V/J assignments (E-value above 1e-6), missing CDR3, stop codons, out-of-frame junctions, or ambiguous translated residues were removed. V3J clonotypes were defined as sequences sharing an identical inferred V gene, J gene, and CDR3 amino acid sequence. Percentage overlap between repertoires was calculated by dividing the number of shared unique clonotypes by the size of the smaller repertoire. Richness of each repertoire was evaluated using RTK rarefaction, the Chao1 estimator, and Recon v2.1 estimates of unobserved clonotypes. Generation probabilities for all TCRbeta clonotypes obtained by the gDNA method from a few donors were computed using OLGA. In TCRdb, the immuneACCESS table is reduced to in-frame sequences with V and J assigned. These tables do not hold every clone; where another copy was compared, an unresolved V gene accounts for under half, and the others remain unexplained. V, J and clone size reflect that table, while D and trimming were determined from the DNA. The sample profile shows 2 million to 2.5 million clones; just under 95% of them were found once. The ten biggest clones cover more than 0.95% of the sample.

CD8 naive samples were obtained by positive selection for CCR7 among CD45RO-negative cells, yielding a CD45RA+CCR7+ population from which TemRA cells were excluded. Healthy HIV-negative adults with no recently reported acute infections or vaccinations were included as donors. Every donor was a Caucasian adult living in Nashville, Tennessee, USA. Blood was collected by leukapheresis, and PBMCs were isolated by Ficoll-Histopaque density gradient centrifugation and then cryopreserved in liquid nitrogen vapor phase. Purity and quantity of every magnetically sorted T cell population were checked by analytical flow cytometry. Genomic DNA was isolated from each sorted fraction and quantified by UV absorbance on a Nanodrop 2000c. Counted from cysteine to phenylalanine, this CDR3 has 13 amino acids. Here the CDR3 DNA is all that survives: 39 bases in frame from base 1. From a lookup of the germline V gene (reference sequence), CDR1 and CDR2 are GTSNPN and SVGIG. Trimming leaves V shorter by 4 bases and J shorter by 8 bases, with the junction holding 8 bases beyond the gene matches.

Sequencing input: naive CD8+ T cells sorted from blood. The label giving this sample's cell subset or site can be read as: CD45RA+CCR7+. The V and J genes are TRBV30 and TRBJ1-3; a stretch of 7 junction bases matches TRBD1. The receptor's source is a man younger than 35 in good health. The DNA sequence is TGTGCCTGGACCCTGTGGCAGGGGGACACCATATATTTT. Translated, this is CAWTLWQGDTIYF. The full variable domain, with segments outside the CDR3 supplied by the reference TRBV30 and TRBJ1-3 proteins, appears as SQTIHQWPATLVQPVGSPLSLECTVEGTSNPNLYWYRQAAGRGLQLLFYSVGIGQISSEVPQNLSASRPQDRQFILSSKKLLLSDSGFYLCAWTLWQGDTIYFGEGSWLTVV.